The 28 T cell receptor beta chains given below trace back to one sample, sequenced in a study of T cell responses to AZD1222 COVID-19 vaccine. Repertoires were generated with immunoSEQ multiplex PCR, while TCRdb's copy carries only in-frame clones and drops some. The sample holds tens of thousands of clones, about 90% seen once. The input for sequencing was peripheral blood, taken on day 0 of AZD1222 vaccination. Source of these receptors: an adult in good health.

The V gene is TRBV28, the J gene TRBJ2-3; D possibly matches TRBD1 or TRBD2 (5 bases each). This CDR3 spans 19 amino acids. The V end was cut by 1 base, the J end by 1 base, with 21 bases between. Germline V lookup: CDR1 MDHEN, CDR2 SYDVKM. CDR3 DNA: TGTGCCAGCAGTTTATTTCTTGGGGACGGATCACCCGGCACAGATACGCAGTATTTT. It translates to CASSLFLGDGSPGTDTQYF.

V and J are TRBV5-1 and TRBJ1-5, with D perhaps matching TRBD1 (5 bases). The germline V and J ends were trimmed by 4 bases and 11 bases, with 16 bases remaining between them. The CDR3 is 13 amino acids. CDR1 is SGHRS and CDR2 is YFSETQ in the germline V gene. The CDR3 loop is CASSTEPQGTQHF. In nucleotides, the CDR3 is TGCGCCAGCAGCACCGAACCTCAGGGAACCCAGCATTTT.

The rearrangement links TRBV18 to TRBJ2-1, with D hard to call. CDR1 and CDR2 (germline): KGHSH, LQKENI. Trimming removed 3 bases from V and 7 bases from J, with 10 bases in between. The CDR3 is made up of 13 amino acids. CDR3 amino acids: CASSPEARNEQFF. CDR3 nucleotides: TGTGCCAGCTCACCCGAGGCGAGGAATGAGCAGTTCTTC.

Written as DNA, the CDR3 is TGTGCCAGCAGGAATACCGGAGGACAGGTCGGCGATGAGCAGTTCTTC. Its translation: CASRNTGGQVGDEQFF. This chain connects TRBV11-3 to TRBJ2-1; 7 bases line up with TRBD1. The CDR3 loop spans 16 amino acids. V was clipped by 6 bases and J by 8 bases; unmatched bases: 16. Per germline, CDR1 SGHNT and CDR2 YENEEA.

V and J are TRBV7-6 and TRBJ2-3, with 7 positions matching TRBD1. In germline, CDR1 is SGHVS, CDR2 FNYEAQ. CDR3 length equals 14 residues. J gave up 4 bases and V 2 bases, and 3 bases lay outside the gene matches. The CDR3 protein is CASSLPTGADTQYF. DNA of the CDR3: TGTGCCAGCAGCTTACCTACAGGGGCAGATACGCAGTATTTT.

The CDR3 DNA sequence: TGTGCCAGCAGCCCCCATTCTCGAGCAGCTAGCACAGATACGCAGTATTTT. This gives the protein CASSPHSRAASTDTQYF. The V gene is TRBV7-3, the J gene TRBJ2-3; no clear D. This CDR3 has 17 amino acids. The V end lost 5 bases, the J end lost 0 bases, and 18 bases lay between the germline ends. Germline V gene sequence: CDR1 SGHTA, CDR2 FQGTGA. Full variable domain (remainder filled in from reference TRBV7-3 and TRBJ2-3): GAGVSQTPSNKVTEKGKYVELRCDPISGHTALYWYRQSLGQGPEFLIYFQGTGAADDSGLPNDRFFAVRPEGSVSTLKIQRTERGDSAVYLCASSPHSRAASTDTQYFGPGTRLTVL.

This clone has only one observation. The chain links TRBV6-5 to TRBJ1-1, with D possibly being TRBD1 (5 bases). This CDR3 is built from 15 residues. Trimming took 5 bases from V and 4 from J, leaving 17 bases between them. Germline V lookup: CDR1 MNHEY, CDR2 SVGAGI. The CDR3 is CASSPPAGAGTEAFF. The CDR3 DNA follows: TGTGCCAGCAGTCCGCCCGCCGGGGCGGGCACTGAAGCTTTCTTT.

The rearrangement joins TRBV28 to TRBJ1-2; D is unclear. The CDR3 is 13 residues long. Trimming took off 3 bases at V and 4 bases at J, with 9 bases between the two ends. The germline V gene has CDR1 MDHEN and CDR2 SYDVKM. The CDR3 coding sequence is TGTGCCAGCAGTTTTGCTGGCCGCTATGGCTACACCTTC. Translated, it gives CASSFAGRYGYTF.

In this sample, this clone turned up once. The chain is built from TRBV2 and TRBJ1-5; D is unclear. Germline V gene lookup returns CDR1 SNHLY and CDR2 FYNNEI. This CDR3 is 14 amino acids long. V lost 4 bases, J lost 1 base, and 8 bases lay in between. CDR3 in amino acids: CASSGGRSNQPQHF. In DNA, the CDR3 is TGTGCCAGCAGTGGCGGCAGGAGCAATCAGCCCCAGCATTTT.

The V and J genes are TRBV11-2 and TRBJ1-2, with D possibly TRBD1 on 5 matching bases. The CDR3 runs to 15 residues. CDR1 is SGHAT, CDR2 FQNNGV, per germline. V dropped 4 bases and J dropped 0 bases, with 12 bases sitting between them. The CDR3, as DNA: TGTGCCAGCAGCTACCAGGGAGGGTCTAACTATGGCTACACCTTC. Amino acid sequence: CASSYQGGSNYGYTF.

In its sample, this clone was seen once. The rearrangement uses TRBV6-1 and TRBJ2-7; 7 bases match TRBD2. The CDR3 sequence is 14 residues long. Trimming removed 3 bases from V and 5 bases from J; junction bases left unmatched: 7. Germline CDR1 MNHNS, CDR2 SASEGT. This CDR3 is CASSEGGRSDEQYF. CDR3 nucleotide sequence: TGTGCCAGCAGTGAGGGCGGGAGATCTGACGAGCAGTACTTC.

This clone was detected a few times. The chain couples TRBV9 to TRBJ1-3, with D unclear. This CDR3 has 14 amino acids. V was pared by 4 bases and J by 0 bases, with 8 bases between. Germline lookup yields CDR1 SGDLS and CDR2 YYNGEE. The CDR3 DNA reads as TGTGCCAGCAGCTCCGATACCTCTGGAAACACCATATATTTT. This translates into CASSSDTSGNTIYF.

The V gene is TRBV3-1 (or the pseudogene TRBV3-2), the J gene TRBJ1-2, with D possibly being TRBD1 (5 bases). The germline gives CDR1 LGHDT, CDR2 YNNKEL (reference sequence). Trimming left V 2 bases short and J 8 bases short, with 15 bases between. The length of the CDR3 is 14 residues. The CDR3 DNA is TGTGCCAGCAGCCAAATTGGCGGGGCGCAGGGCTACACCTTC. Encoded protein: CASSQIGGAQGYTF.

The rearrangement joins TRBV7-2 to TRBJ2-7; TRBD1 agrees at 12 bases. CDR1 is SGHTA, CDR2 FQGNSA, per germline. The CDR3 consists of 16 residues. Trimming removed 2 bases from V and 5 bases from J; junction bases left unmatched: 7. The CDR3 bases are TGTGCCAGCAGCTTAACGGGACAGGGGGCCCACGACGAGCAGTACTTC. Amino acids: CASSLTGQGAHDEQYF.

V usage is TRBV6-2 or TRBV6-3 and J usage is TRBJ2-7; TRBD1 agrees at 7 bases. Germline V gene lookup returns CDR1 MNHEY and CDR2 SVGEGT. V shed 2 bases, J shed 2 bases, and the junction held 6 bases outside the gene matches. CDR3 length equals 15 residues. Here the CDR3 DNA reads TGTGCCAGCAGTTACCCCGGGACAGATACCTACGAGCAGTACTTC. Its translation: CASSYPGTDTYEQYF.

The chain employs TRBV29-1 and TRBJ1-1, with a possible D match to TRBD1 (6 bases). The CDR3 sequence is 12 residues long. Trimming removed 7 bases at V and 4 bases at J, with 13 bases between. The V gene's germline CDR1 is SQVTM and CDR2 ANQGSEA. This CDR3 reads CSELQGVTEAFF. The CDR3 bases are TGCAGCGAATTACAGGGCGTCACTGAAGCTTTCTTT.

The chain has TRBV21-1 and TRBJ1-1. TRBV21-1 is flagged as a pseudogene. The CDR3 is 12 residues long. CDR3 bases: TGTGCCAGCAGCAAACGGAACACTGAAGCTTTCTTT. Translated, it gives CASSKRNTEAFF.

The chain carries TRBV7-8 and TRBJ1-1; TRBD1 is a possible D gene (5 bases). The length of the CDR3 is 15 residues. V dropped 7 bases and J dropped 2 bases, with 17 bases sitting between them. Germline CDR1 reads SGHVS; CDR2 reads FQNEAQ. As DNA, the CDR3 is TGTGCCAGCAACTCCGGGACGGTGGGCAACACTGAAGCTTTCTTT. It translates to CASNSGTVGNTEAFF.

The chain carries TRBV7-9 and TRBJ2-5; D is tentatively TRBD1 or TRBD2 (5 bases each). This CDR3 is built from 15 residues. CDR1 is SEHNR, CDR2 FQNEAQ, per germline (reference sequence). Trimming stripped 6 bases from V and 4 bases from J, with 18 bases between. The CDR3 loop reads CASRWGPTGGETQYF. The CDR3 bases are TGTGCCAGCAGGTGGGGCCCTACCGGAGGAGAGACCCAGTACTTC.

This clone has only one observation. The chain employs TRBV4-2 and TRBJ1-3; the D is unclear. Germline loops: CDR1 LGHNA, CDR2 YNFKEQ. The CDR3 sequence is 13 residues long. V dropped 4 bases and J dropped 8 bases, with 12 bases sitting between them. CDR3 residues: CASSLPTRDTIYF. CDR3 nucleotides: TGTGCCAGCAGCCTCCCTACGAGGGACACCATATATTTT.

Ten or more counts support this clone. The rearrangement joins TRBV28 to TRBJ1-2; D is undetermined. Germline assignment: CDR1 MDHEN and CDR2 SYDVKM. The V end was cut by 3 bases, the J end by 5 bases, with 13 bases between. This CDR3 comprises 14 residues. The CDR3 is CASSFGPEEYGYTF. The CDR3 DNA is TGTGCCAGCAGTTTTGGGCCGGAGGAATATGGCTACACCTTC.

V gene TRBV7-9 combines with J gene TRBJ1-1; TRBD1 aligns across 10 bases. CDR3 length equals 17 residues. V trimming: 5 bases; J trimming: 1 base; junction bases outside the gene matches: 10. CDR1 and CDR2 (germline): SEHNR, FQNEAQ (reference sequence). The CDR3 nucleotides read TGTGCCAGCAGCACTAAACCGGGACAGGGGACGAACACTGAAGCTTTCTTT. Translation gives CASSTKPGQGTNTEAFF.

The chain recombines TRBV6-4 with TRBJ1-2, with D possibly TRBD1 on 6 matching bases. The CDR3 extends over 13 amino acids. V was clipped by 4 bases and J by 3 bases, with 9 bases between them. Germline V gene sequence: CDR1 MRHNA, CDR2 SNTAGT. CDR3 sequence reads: CASSGNRDYGYTF. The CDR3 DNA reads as TGTGCCAGCAGTGGAAACAGGGACTATGGCTACACCTTC.

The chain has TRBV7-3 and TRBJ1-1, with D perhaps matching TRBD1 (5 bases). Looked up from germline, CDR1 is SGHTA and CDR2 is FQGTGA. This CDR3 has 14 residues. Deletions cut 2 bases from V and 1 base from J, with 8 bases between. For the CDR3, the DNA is TGTGCCAGCAGCTTAGGGGCCCAGAACACTGAAGCTTTCTTT. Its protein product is CASSLGAQNTEAFF.

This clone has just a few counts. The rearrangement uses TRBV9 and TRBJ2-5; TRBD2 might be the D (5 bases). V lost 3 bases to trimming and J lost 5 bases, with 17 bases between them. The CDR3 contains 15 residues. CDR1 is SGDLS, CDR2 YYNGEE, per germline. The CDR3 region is CASSAKKRESETQYF. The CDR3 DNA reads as TGTGCCAGCAGCGCCAAGAAAAGGGAGAGCGAGACCCAGTACTTC.

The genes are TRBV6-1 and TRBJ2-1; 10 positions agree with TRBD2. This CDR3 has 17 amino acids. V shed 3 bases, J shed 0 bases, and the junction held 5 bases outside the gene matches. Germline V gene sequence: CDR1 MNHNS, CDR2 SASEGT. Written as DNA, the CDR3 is TGTGCCAGCAGTGACCCGGGACTAGCGAGCTCCTACAATGAGCAGTTCTTC. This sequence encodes CASSDPGLASSYNEQFF.

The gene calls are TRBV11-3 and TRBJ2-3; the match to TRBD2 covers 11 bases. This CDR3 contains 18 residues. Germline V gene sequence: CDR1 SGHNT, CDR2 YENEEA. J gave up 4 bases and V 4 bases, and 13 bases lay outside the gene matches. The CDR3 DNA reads TGTGCCAGCAGCTCGTCACTAGCGGGGGATAGGGGGCCAGATACGCAGTATTTT. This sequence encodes CASSSSLAGDRGPDTQYF.

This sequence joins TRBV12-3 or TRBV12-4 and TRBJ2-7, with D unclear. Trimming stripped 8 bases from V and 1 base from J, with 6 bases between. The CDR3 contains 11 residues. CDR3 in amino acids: CASGRSYEQYF. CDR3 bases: TGTGCCAGCGGCAGATCCTACGAGCAGTACTTC.